Listed below are T cell receptor beta chains from one sample, sequenced in a study of CD8 T cells in ankylosing spondylitis. TCRdb fed the 5' RACE reads into MiXCR, producing one record per CDR3 protein. Here the sample spans approximately 220,000 distinct CDR3 sequences, 18% being singletons. Sequenced sample: blood, either unsorted or a sorted T cell fraction (not recorded which). The receptors were gathered from a male donor with ankylosing spondylitis. Both conserved end residues are part of each CDR3. Each record gives: V gene, D gene, clone size, J gene, CDR3 length, CDR3 DNA, CDR3 protein. A D gene is named only where the DNA matches it firmly. The size of a clone is reported for some rows only, either as once, few or many, or as a class for expanded clones.

TRBV20-1	NA	few	TRBJ1-5	16	TGCAGTGCTAGAACCGAGGGGGACACCAAAAATCAGCCCCAGCATTTT	CSARTEGDTKNQPQHF
TRBV4-1	NA	few	TRBJ1-1	16	TGCGCCAGCAGCCAAGAGAGGCTCAACTGGTTCACTGAAGCTTTCTTT	CASSQERLNWFTEAFF
TRBV14	NA	NA	TRBJ2-5	13	TGTGCCAGCAGCCAAGGGCCCCTGGAGACCCAGTACTTC	CASSQGPLETQYF
TRBV30	TRBD1	NA	TRBJ1-1	14	TGTGCCTGGACCTTGGGACAGCCGAACACTGAAGCTTTCTTT	CAWTLGQPNTEAFF
TRBV6-2/TRBV6-3	NA	NA	TRBJ1-1	16	TGTGCCAGCAGTTACGAATCGCTCGGGGGCAGGACTGAAGCTTTCTTT	CASSYESLGGRTEAFF
TRBV29-1	NA	few	TRBJ1-1	13	TGCAGCGTTGGAGGTGGAGGGTCCACTGAAGCTTTCTTT	CSVGGGGSTEAFF
TRBV13	NA	NA	TRBJ2-5	15	TGTGCCAGCAGCTCCCCGTGGGCGGACGGAGAGACCCAGTACTTC	CASSSPWADGETQYF
TRBV7-9	NA	few	TRBJ1-1	14	TGTGCCAGCAGCTTAGGGCAGGGTGACACTGAAGCTTTCTTT	CASSLGQGDTEAFF
TRBV20-1	TRBD1	few	TRBJ2-1	15	TGCAGTGCTAGAGATGGCGGGACAGGCTACAATGAGCAGTTCTTC	CSARDGGTGYNEQFF
TRBV29-1	NA	once	TRBJ2-3	14	TGCAGCGCCGCTACTAGCCGCCGCACAGATACGCAGTATTTT	CSAATSRRTDTQYF
TRBV3-1	TRBD2	NA	TRBJ2-5	17	TGTGCCAGCAGCCCCGAACTTAGCGGGGCAACCCAAGAGACCCAGTACTTC	CASSPELSGATQETQYF
TRBV2	NA	few	TRBJ1-1	15	TGTGCCAGCAGTGAAGCGAGACAGCTGAACACTGAAGCTTTCTTT	CASSEARQLNTEAFF
TRBV10-1	NA	NA	TRBJ2-3	14	TGCGCCAGCAGTGTTGCGTACAGCACAGATACGCAGTATTTT	CASSVAYSTDTQYF
TRBV24-1	NA	many	TRBJ2-2	13	TGTGCCACCAGTGATTTAAGGGCCGGGGAGCTGTTTTTT	CATSDLRAGELFF
TRBV5-6	NA	NA	TRBJ2-3	14	TGTGCCAGCAGCTTGGCCGCCCGGCGGGATACGCAGTATTTT	CASSLAARRDTQYF
TRBV9	NA	few	TRBJ1-1	17	TGTGCCAGCAGCACGACAGAGGAGAACCCCCTGAACACTGAAGCTTTCTTT	CASSTTEENPLNTEAFF
TRBV28	NA	NA	TRBJ2-1	13	TGTGCCAGCAGTTTACAGGTTTACAATGAGCAGTTCTTC	CASSLQVYNEQFF
TRBV7-6	NA	NA	TRBJ2-7	12	TGTGCCAGCAGCTTATCCCTAGGCGAGCAGTACTTC	CASSLSLGEQYF
TRBV6-1	NA	NA	TRBJ2-7	13	TGTGCCAGCACTCCCGGGACACCATACGAGCAGTACTTC	CASTPGTPYEQYF
TRBV24-1	TRBD1	few	TRBJ2-4	21	TGTGCCACCAGTGATTTGCAATTCCGGGACAGGCACCGGAAAATCAAAAACATTCAGTACTTC	CATSDLQFRDRHRKIKNIQYF